The 28 T cell receptor beta chains listed next were all sequenced from one sample in a study of blood T cell repertoires in COVID-19. TCRdb's copy holds only in-frame clones and misses some; the assay was immunoSEQ multiplex PCR. The sample includes roughly 150,000 clones, around 84% of them seen just once. Sequences were obtained from PBMCs or T cells enriched from blood (not recorded which). These receptors were obtained from a woman aged 45-60 years who had recovered from COVID-19.

This chain uses TRBV27 with TRBJ1-2; D unclear. Germline V lookup: CDR1 MNHEY, CDR2 SMNVEV (reference sequence). Trimming took off 3 bases at V and 3 bases at J, with 8 bases between the two ends. CDR3 length: 13 residues. CDR3 sequence reads: CASSLREDYGYTF. Here the CDR3 DNA reads TGTGCCAGCAGTTTGAGGGAGGACTATGGCTACACCTTC.

The chain couples TRBV24-1 to TRBJ2-1, with 10 positions matching TRBD2. The germline gives CDR1 KGHDR, CDR2 SFDVKD. V lost 3 bases to trimming and J lost 6 bases; unmatched junction nucleotides: 4. The CDR3 extends over 15 amino acids. The CDR3 nucleotides are TGTGCCACCAGTGATAACATAGCGGGAGGCAATGAGCAGTTCTTC. Its translation: CATSDNIAGGNEQFF.

CDR3 in DNA: TGTGCCAGCAGTACGACTGCAGATACGCAGTATTTT. It translates to CASSTTADTQYF. J is TRBJ2-3 and V is TRBV28, with D hard to call. CDR1 is MDHEN and CDR2 is SYDVKM in the germline V gene. This CDR3 has 12 amino acids. Trimming took 5 bases from V and 4 from J, leaving 7 bases between them. Supplemented by reference TRBV28 and TRBJ2-3, the full variable domain reads DVKVTQSSRYLVKRTGEKVFLECVQDMDHENMFWYRQDPGLGLRLIYFSYDVKMKEKGDIPEGYSVSREKKERFSLILESASTNQTSMYLCASSTTADTQYFGPGTRLTVL.

V gene TRBV5-1 combines with J gene TRBJ1-2, with TRBD1 as a possible D gene (6 bases). Germline CDR1 is SGHRS and CDR2 is YFSETQ. V was pared by 0 bases and J by 7 bases, with 13 bases between. There are 14 residues in the CDR3. Here the CDR3 reads CASSLDREMAGYTF. The CDR3 DNA follows: TGCGCCAGCAGCTTGGACAGGGAGATGGCTGGCTACACCTTC.

The J gene is TRBJ1-2, the V gene TRBV27; D is unclear. V dropped 5 bases and J dropped 7 bases, with 11 bases sitting between them. Germline-derived CDR1 and CDR2 are MNHEY and SMNVEV (reference sequence). The CDR3 extends over 12 amino acids. The CDR3, as DNA: TGTGCCAGCAGTATGTTGTCGAGTGGCTACACCTTC. Amino acids: CASSMLSSGYTF.

This rearrangement joins TRBV4-1 to TRBJ1-5; perhaps TRBD1 as D (5 bases). CDR3 length equals 16 residues. V was pared by 0 bases and J by 3 bases, with 12 bases between. Germline CDR1 and CDR2: MGHRA and YSYEKL. This chain's CDR3 is CASSQEAGHPNQPQHF. CDR3 in DNA: TGCGCCAGCAGCCAAGAAGCCGGACACCCCAATCAGCCCCAGCATTTT.

This clone was detected only a few times. The chain recombines TRBV19 with TRBJ1-2; maybe TRBD1 (5 bases). Trimming left V 10 bases short and J 6 bases short, with 30 bases between. Germline loops: CDR1 LNHDA, CDR2 SQIVND (reference sequence). The CDR3 is 17 amino acids. This CDR3 reads CATDTPAGGRELNGYTF. The CDR3 DNA follows: TGTGCCACGGACACCCCCGCGGGAGGCCGTGAATTGAATGGCTACACCTTC.

This clone occurred once. The V call is TRBV5-5, the J call TRBJ1-2, with D perhaps TRBD1 (5 bases). The CDR3 covers 14 residues. Germline V CDR1 and CDR2: SGHKS, YYEKEE (reference sequence). The V gene lost 0 bases and the J gene lost 6 bases, with 12 bases spanning the gap. The CDR3 here is CASSLGDLADGYTF. The DNA for the CDR3 is TGTGCCAGCAGCTTGGGGGACTTAGCGGATGGCTACACCTTC.

As DNA, the CDR3 is TGTGCCAGCAGCCCTCCGGGTAGTATGTGGACCCAGTACTTC. Residues: CASSPPGSMWTQYF. V and J are TRBV7-9 and TRBJ2-5; D gene ambiguous. This CDR3 region has 14 residues. Germline loops: CDR1 SEHNR, CDR2 FQNEAQ (reference sequence). V lost 5 bases, J lost 7 bases, and 17 bases lay in between.

The chain links TRBV19 to TRBJ2-1; 9 bases are shared with TRBD2. The V segment lost 1 base and the J segment 8 bases; nucleotides outside the gene matches: 3. CDR3 length: 14 residues. Germline CDR1 is LNHDA and CDR2 is SQIVND (reference sequence). The CDR3 loop is CASSIVLAGYEQFF. Written as DNA, the CDR3 is TGTGCCAGTAGTATAGTTCTAGCGGGATATGAGCAGTTCTTC.

This chain links TRBV24-1 with TRBJ2-1; 10 positions match TRBD2. Trimming removed 3 bases from V and 4 bases from J; junction bases left unmatched: 5. The CDR3 contains 16 residues. The germline V gene has CDR1 KGHDR and CDR2 SFDVKD. The CDR3 protein is CATSDRRTSGYNEQFF. CDR3 in DNA: TGTGCCACCAGTGATCGGAGGACTAGCGGATACAATGAGCAGTTCTTC.

The chain carries TRBV4-3 and TRBJ2-2; D ambiguous. Germline V gene sequence: CDR1 LGHNA, CDR2 YSLEER. CDR3 length: 14 amino acids. With 0 bases removed from V and 6 bases from J, the gap between germline ends came to 8 bases. CDR3 sequence reads: CASSQEASSGELFF. In nucleotides, the CDR3 is TGCGCCAGCAGCCAAGAGGCCAGTTCCGGGGAGCTGTTTTTT.

This chain uses TRBV11-1 with TRBJ2-1, with TRBD2 identical over 8 bases. The V and J ends lost 6 bases and 0 bases, in that order; junction bases with no gene match: 7. CDR3 length equals 16 residues. From germline, CDR1 is SGHAT and CDR2 FQDESV (reference sequence). The CDR3 sequence: CASSPSGGSSYNEQFF. The CDR3 region has the DNA TGTGCCAGCAGTCCAAGCGGGGGCAGCTCCTACAATGAGCAGTTCTTC.

The chain joins TRBV27 to TRBJ1-3, with a tentative D call TRBD1 (6 bases). Per germline, CDR1 MNHEY and CDR2 SMNVEV (reference sequence). This CDR3 comprises 16 residues. V was pared by 4 bases and J by 1 base, with 14 bases between. The CDR3 here is CASSSLVQGSGNTIYF. The CDR3 DNA reads TGTGCCAGCAGTTCTCTAGTACAGGGTTCTGGAAACACCATATATTTT.

The CDR3 sequence is CASSPFRGRSGETQYF. The CDR3 region has the DNA TGTGCCAGCAGCCCTTTCAGGGGAAGGTCCGGAGAGACCCAGTACTTC. The chain combines TRBV7-9 with TRBJ2-5; D might be TRBD1 (6 bases). Germline V gene data show CDR1 as SEHNR and CDR2 as FQNEAQ (reference sequence). This CDR3 comprises 16 residues. Trimming removed 5 bases from V and 4 bases from J, with 20 bases in between.

The chain recombines TRBV11-2 with TRBJ2-1; TRBD2 aligns across 7 bases. J gave up 0 bases and V 4 bases, and 6 bases lay outside the gene matches. The CDR3 length is 16 residues. Per germline, CDR1 SGHAT and CDR2 FQNNGV. The CDR3 region has the DNA TGTGCCAGCAGCTCACTAGCGTTGAGCTCCTACAATGAGCAGTTCTTC. Amino acids: CASSSLALSSYNEQFF.

The chain recombines TRBV4-3 with TRBJ1-1; D is uncertain. This CDR3 comprises 15 residues. From germline, CDR1 is LGHNA and CDR2 YSLEER. V was pared by 0 bases and J by 5 bases, with 13 bases between. The chain's CDR3 is CASSQEWLGGTEAFF. CDR3 bases: TGCGCCAGCAGCCAAGAGTGGCTGGGAGGGACTGAAGCTTTCTTT.

This chain joins TRBV7-3 and TRBJ1-2; 8 bases align to TRBD1. Per the germline V gene, CDR1 is SGHTA and CDR2 is FQGTGA. Trimming at V came to 0 bases and at J to 6 bases, leaving 6 bases not matched to a gene. The CDR3 is made up of 15 amino acids. For the CDR3, the DNA is TGTGCCAGCAGCTTAACAGGGACAGGACAAGATGGCTACACCTTC. Its protein product is CASSLTGTGQDGYTF.

The chain has TRBV7-2 and TRBJ2-2; 8 nucleotides match TRBD2. The CDR3 extends over 16 amino acids. V trimming: 2 bases; J trimming: 5 bases; junction bases outside the gene matches: 7. Per germline, CDR1 SGHTA and CDR2 FQGNSA. DNA for the CDR3: TGTGCCAGCAGCTTACGGGCTAGCGGGTTGACCGGGGAGCTGTTTTTT. It specifies CASSLRASGLTGELFF. Complete variable domain (other parts from reference TRBV7-2 and TRBJ2-2): GAGVSQSPSNKVTEKGKDVELRCDPISGHTALYWYRQSLGQGLEFLIYFQGNSAPDKSGLPSDRFSAERTGGSVSTLTIQRTQQEDSAVYLCASSLRASGLTGELFFGEGSRLTVL.

V gene TRBV5-4 combines with J gene TRBJ1-6; D unclear. This CDR3 is 14 amino acids long. Trimming removed 4 bases at V and 5 bases at J, with 10 bases between. CDR1 is SGHNT and CDR2 is YYREEE in the germline V gene (reference sequence). The CDR3 here is CASSTAENNSPLHF. CDR3 sequence (DNA): TGTGCCAGCAGCACCGCGGAGAATAATTCACCCCTCCACTTT.

V and J are TRBV2 and TRBJ1-5; D unclear. Trimming cost V 4 bases and J 0 bases, with 4 bases left between them. Per germline, CDR1 SNHLY and CDR2 FYNNEI. The CDR3 length is 13 residues. CDR3 protein: CASSAYSNQPQHF. The CDR3 region has the DNA TGTGCCAGCAGTGCGTATAGCAATCAGCCCCAGCATTTT.

The chain carries TRBV27 and TRBJ2-5; 7 nucleotides line up with TRBD2. This CDR3 contains 15 residues. The germline V gene has CDR1 MNHEY and CDR2 SMNVEV (reference sequence). V was pared by 0 bases and J by 4 bases, with 5 bases of the junction left unmatched. The CDR3: CASSLSKIAGETQYF. DNA of the CDR3: TGTGCCAGCAGTTTATCTAAGATAGCGGGAGAGACCCAGTACTTC.

V usage is TRBV7-9 and J usage is TRBJ1-2; unclear D gene. Germline CDR1 reads SEHNR; CDR2 reads FQNEAQ (reference sequence). This CDR3 has 15 residues. V lost 1 base to trimming and J lost 3 bases, with 12 bases between them. The CDR3 nucleotides are TGTGCCAGCAGCTTAGGAGGGAGAGAGCACTATGGCTACACCTTC. As protein: CASSLGGREHYGYTF.

CDR3 protein: CASSRDTNYGYTF. CDR3 coding DNA: TGTGCCAGCAGTCGGGACACCAACTATGGCTACACCTTC. The chain joins TRBV5-6 to TRBJ1-2; a weak D match, TRBD1 (6 bases). The CDR3 loop spans 13 amino acids. CDR1 and CDR2 from the germline V gene are SGHDT and YYEEEE. V was pared by 5 bases and J by 2 bases, with 10 bases between.

V and J are TRBV6-5 and TRBJ1-5; weak D call: TRBD1 (6 bases). In germline, CDR1 is MNHEY, CDR2 SVGAGI. The CDR3 consists of 14 residues. Trimming removed 2 bases at V and 5 bases at J, with 10 bases between. The CDR3 DNA is TGTGCCAGCAGTTACGTGTCAGGGGATCAGCCCCAGCATTTT. Its translation is CASSYVSGDQPQHF.

A few counts support this clone. The chain joins TRBV7-9 to TRBJ2-1; tentatively, D is TRBD2 (5 bases). The CDR3 has 15 amino acids. Trimming took 5 bases from V and 8 from J, leaving 19 bases between them. Germline-derived CDR1 and CDR2 are SEHNR and FQNEAQ (reference sequence). The chain's CDR3 is CASSRWTDQADEQFF. The CDR3 DNA reads TGTGCCAGCAGCCGCTGGACGGACCAAGCGGATGAGCAGTTCTTC.

This clone showed up just once. Distinct nucleotide sequences in the sample also encode this CDR3. The J gene is TRBJ1-6, the V gene TRBV9, with D perhaps TRBD1 (5 bases). The V gene lost 0 bases and the J gene lost 6 bases, with 10 bases spanning the gap. The CDR3 has 15 residues. CDR1 is SGDLS, CDR2 YYNGEE, per germline. The CDR3 protein is CASSVGGAGNSPLHF. DNA for the CDR3: TGTGCCAGCAGCGTAGGGGGCGCTGGTAATTCACCCCTCCACTTT.

The chain uses TRBV9 and TRBJ2-1; 8 nucleotides agree with TRBD2. CDR3 length: 16 amino acids. In germline, CDR1 is SGDLS, CDR2 YYNGEE. V lost 0 bases, J lost 4 bases, and 6 bases stayed unmatched. The chain's CDR3 is CASSVVPQRGYNEQFF. CDR3 sequence (DNA): TGTGCCAGCAGCGTAGTTCCTCAGCGGGGGTACAATGAGCAGTTCTTC.